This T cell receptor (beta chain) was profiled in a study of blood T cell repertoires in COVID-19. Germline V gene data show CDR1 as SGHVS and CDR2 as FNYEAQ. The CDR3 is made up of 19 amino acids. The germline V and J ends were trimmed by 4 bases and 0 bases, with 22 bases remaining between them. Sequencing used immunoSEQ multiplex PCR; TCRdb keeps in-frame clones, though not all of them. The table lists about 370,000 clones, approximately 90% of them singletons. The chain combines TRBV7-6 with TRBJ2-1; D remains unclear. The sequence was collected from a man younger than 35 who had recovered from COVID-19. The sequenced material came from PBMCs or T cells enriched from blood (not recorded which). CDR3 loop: CASSSPFTPSVSSYNEQFF. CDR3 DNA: TGTGCCAGCAGCTCCCCCTTTACGCCGAGCGTGAGCTCCTACAATGAGCAGTTCTTC.